The entry that follows covers one TCR beta chain sequence. Its antigen remains unidentified. As TCR cDNA was made by 5'RACE template switching, a universal primer site and UMIs were added. TCRdb re-derived calls from the 5' RACE reads in MiXCR, one entry per CDR3 protein. This table holds hundreds of thousands of distinct CDR3 sequences, around 10% found once. This sample is drawn from a study of T cells after yellow fever vaccination. Points from the study as a whole: High-abundance clonotypes from the bulk population could contaminate FACS-sorted repertoires. Once the booster was given, most primary-vaccination clones reappeared, at 95% to 97% for CD4 and 88% for CD8.

The CDR3 has 16 residues. The J segment lost 3 bases and the V segment lost 6 bases, leaving 12 bases of the junction unmatched. Germline loops: CDR1 LGHNA, CDR2 YSLEER. The source is a man between 18 and 35 years old who received the YFV17D yellow fever vaccine. This chain links TRBV4-3 with TRBJ2-7; 9 bases are a match to TRBD2. Sequencing used PBMCs, obtained on the day of the first yellow fever vaccination. This CDR3 is CASSRYWAGGLYEQYF. The DNA for the CDR3 is TGCGCCAGCAGTCGCTACTGGGCGGGGGGGCTCTACGAGCAGTACTTC.